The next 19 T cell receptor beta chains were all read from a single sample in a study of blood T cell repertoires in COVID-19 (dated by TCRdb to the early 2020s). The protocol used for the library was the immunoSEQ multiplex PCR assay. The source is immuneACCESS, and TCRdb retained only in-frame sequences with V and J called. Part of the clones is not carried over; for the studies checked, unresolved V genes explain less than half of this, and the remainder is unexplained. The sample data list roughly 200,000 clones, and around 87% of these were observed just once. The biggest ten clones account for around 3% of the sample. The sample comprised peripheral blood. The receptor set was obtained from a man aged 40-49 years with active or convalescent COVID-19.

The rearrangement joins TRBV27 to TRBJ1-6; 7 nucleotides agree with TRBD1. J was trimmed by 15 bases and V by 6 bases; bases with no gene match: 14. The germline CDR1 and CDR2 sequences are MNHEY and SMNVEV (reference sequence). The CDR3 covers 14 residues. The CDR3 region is CASRDRDRRSLLHF. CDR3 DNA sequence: TGTGCCAGCAGGGACCGGGACAGAAGAAGTCTCCTCCACTTT.

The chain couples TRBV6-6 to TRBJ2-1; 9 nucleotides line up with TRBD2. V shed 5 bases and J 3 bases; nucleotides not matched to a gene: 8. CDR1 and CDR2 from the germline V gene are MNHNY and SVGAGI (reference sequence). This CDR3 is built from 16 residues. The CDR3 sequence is CASSPLAGTIYNEQFF. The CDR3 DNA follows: TGTGCCAGCAGTCCCCTAGCGGGGACGATCTACAATGAGCAGTTCTTC.

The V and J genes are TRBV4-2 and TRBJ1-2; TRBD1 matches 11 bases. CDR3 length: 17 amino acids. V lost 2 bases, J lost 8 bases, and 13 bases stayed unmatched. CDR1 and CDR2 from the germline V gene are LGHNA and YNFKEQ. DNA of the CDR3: TGTGCCAGCAGCCAACCCTGGGGAGGACAGGGGGCACGAGGCTACACCTTC. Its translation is CASSQPWGGQGARGYTF.

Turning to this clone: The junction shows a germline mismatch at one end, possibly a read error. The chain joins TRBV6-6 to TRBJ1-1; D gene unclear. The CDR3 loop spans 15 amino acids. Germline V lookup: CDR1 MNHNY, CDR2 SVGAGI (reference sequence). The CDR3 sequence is CASSHSAGDNTEAFF. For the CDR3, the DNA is TGTGCCAGCAGTCACTCGGCAGGTGACAACACTGAAGCTTTCTTT.

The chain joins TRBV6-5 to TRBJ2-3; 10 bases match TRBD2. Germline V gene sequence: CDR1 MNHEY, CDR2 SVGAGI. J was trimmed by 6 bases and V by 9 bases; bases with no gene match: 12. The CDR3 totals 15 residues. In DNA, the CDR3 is TGTGCCAGGGCCAAGTTAGCGGGGGGATGGGATACGCAGTATTTT. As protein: CARAKLAGGWDTQYF.

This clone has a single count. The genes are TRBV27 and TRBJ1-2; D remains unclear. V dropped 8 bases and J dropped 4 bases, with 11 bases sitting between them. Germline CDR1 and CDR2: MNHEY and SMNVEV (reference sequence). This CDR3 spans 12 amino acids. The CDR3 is CASGQRGYGYTF. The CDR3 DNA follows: TGTGCCAGCGGGCAGCGGGGCTATGGCTACACCTTC.

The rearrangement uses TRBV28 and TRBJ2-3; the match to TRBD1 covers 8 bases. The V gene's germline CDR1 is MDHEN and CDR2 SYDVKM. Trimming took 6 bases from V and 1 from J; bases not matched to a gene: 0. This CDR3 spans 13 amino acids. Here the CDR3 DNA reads TGTGCCAGCAGGACAGGGGGCACAGATACGCAGTATTTT. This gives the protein CASRTGGTDTQYF. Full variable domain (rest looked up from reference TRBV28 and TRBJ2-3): DVKVTQSSRYLVKRTGEKVFLECVQDMDHENMFWYRQDPGLGLRLIYFSYDVKMKEKGDIPEGYSVSREKKERFSLILESASTNQTSMYLCASRTGGTDTQYFGPGTRLTVL.

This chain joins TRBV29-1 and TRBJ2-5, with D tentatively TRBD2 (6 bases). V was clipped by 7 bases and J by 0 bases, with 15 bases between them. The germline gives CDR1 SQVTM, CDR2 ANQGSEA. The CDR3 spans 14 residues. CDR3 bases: TGCAGCGCTCCGGCTTGGGGGGACCAAGAGACCCAGTACTTC. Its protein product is CSAPAWGDQETQYF. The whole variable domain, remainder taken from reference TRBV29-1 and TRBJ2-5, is SAVISQKPSRDICQRGTSLTIQCQVDSQVTMMFWYRQQPGQSLTLIATANQGSEATYESGFVIDKFPISRPNLTFSTLTVSNMSPEDSSIYLCSAPAWGDQETQYFGPGTRLLVL.

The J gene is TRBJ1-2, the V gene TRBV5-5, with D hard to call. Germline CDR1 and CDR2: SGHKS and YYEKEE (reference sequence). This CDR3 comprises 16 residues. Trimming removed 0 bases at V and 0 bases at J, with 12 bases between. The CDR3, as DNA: TGTGCCAGCAGCTTGGCCCTTAACAGTGCTAACTATGGCTACACCTTC. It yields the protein CASSLALNSANYGYTF.

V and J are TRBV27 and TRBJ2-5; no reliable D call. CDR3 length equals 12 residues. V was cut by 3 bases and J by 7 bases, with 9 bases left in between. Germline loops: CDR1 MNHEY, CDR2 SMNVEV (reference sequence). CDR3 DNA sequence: TGTGCCAGCAGTTTCCACTCAGGGACCCAGTACTTC. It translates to CASSFHSGTQYF.

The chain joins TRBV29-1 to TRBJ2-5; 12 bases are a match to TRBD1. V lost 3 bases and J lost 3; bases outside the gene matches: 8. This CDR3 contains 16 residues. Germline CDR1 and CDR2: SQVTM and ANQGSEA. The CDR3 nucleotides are TGCAGCGTTGATTGGGGCGGGACAGGGGGCGAAGAGACCCAGTACTTC. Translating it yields CSVDWGGTGGEETQYF.

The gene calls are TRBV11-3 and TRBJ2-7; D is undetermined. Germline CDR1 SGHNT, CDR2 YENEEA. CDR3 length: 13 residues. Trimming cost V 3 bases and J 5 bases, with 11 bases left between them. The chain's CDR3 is CASSFPGTNEQYF. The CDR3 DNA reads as TGTGCCAGCAGCTTTCCCGGTACCAACGAGCAGTACTTC.

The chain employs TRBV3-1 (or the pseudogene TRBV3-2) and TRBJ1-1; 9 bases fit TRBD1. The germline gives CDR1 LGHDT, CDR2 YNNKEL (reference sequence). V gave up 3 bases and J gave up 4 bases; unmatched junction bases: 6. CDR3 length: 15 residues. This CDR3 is CASSHQQGAGTEAFF. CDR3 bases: TGTGCCAGCAGCCACCAACAGGGGGCTGGCACTGAAGCTTTCTTT.

CDR3 protein: CASSPAREETQYF. The CDR3 region has the DNA TGTGCCAGCAGCCCCGCCAGGGAAGAGACCCAGTACTTC. The V call is TRBV2, the J call TRBJ2-5; D possibly corresponds to TRBD1 (5 bases). The germline V gene encodes CDR1 SNHLY and CDR2 FYNNEI. The CDR3 is made up of 13 amino acids. Trimming removed 6 bases at V and 3 bases at J, with 11 bases between.

The CDR3 nucleotides read TGTGCCAGCTCACCGGGACAGGGTAACAATGAGCAGTTCTTC. This translates into CASSPGQGNNEQFF. The J gene is TRBJ2-1, the V gene TRBV18; 9 positions agree with TRBD1. Germline CDR1 KGHSH, CDR2 LQKENI. The ends lost 3 bases at V and 5 bases at J; junction bases unmatched: 2. The CDR3 has 14 amino acids.

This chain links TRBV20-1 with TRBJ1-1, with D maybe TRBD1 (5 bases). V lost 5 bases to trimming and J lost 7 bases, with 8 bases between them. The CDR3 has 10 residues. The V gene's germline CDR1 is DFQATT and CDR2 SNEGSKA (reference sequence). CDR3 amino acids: CSARQIEAFF. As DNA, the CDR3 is TGCAGTGCTCGACAGATTGAAGCTTTCTTT.

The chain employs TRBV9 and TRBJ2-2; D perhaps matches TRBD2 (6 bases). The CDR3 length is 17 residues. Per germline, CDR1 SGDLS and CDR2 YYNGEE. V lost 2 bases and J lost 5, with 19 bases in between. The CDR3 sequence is CASSVKPAWRGTGELFF. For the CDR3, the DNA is TGTGCCAGCAGCGTTAAACCCGCCTGGAGGGGAACCGGGGAGCTGTTTTTT.

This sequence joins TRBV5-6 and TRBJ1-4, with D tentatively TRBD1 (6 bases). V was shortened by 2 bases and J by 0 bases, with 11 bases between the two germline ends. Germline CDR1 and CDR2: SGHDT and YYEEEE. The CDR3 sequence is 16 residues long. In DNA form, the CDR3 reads TGTGCCAGCAGCTTAGGGGGAGACGCAACTAATGAAAAACTGTTTTTT. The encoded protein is CASSLGGDATNEKLFF.

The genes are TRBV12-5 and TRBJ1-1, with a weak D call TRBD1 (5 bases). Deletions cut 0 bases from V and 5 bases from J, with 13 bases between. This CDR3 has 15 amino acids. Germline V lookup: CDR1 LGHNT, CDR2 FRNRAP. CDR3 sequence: CASGLVPGGRTEAFF. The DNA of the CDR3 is TGTGCTAGTGGTTTGGTACCGGGGGGAAGGACTGAAGCTTTCTTT.